Sequencing of this TCR beta chain was carried out in a study of T cells after yellow fever vaccination. This CDR3 contains 12 residues. V dropped 5 bases and J dropped 1 base, with 6 bases sitting between them. Germline V gene sequence: CDR1 SEHNR, CDR2 FQNEAQ (reference sequence). A single record per CDR3 protein comes from TCRdb applying MiXCR to the 5' RACE reads. Among 95,000 to 100,000 distinct CDR3 sequences listed, 5.8% were seen once. In the case of this clonotype: The antigen is undetermined.

Study findings and constraints: The secondary response was weaker but peaked faster, day 5 versus 15.

The V call is TRBV7-9, the J call TRBJ2-7, with D hard to call. The sample was CD8+ T cells sorted from PBMCs, taken 10 days after the yellow fever booster vaccination. The sequence was obtained from a young man who received the YFV17D yellow fever vaccine. CDR3 sequence (DNA): TGTGCCAGCAGCCCCCCTTCCTACGAGCAGTACTTC. Protein sequence: CASSPPSYEQYF.